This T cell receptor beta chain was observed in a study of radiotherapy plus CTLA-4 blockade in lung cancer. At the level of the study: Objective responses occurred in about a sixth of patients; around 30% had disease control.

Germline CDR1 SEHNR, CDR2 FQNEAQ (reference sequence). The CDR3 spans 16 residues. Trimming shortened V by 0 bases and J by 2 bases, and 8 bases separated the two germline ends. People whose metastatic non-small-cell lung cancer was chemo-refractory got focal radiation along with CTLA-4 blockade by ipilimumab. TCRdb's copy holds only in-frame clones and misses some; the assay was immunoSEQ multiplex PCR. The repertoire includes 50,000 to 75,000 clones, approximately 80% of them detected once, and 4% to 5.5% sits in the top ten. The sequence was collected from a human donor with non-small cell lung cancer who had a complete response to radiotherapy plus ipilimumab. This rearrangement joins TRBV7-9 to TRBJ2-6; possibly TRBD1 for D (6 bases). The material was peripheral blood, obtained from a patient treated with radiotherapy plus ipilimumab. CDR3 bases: TGTGCCAGCAGCTTAGCCACAGGGACTGGGGCCAACGTCCTGACTTTC. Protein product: CASSLATGTGANVLTF.